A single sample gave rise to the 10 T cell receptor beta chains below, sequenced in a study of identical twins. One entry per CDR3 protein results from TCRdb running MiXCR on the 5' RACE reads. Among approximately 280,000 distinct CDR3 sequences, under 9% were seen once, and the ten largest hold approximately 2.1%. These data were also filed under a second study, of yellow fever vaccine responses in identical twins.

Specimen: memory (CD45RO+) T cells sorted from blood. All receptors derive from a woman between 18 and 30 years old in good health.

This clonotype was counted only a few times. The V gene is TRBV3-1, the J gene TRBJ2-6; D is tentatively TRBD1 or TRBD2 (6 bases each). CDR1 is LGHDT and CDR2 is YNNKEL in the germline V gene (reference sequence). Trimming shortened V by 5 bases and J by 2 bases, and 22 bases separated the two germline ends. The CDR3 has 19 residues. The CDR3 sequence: CASSSGVNGGRAGANVLTF. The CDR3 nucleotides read TGTGCCAGCAGCTCAGGGGTAAACGGGGGCAGGGCTGGGGCCAACGTCCTGACTTTC.

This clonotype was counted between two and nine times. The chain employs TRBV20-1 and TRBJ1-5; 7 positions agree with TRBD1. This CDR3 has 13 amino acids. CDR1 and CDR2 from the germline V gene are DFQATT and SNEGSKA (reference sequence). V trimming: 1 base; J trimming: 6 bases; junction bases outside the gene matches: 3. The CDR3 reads CSARGGDSQPQHF. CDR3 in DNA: TGCAGTGCTAGAGGAGGGGACAGTCAGCCCCAGCATTTT.

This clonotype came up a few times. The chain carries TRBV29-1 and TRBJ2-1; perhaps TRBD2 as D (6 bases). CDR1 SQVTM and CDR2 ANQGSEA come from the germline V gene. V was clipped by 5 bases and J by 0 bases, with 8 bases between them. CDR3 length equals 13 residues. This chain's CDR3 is CSVPGSSYNEQFF. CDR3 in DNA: TGCAGCGTTCCCGGGAGCTCCTACAATGAGCAGTTCTTC.

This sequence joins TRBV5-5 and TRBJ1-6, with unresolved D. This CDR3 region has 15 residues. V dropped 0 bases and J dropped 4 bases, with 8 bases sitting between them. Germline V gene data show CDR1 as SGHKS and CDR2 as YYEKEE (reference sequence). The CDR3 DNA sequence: TGTGCCAGCAGCTTGGATGGTCAGTATAATTCACCCCTCCACTTT. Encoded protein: CASSLDGQYNSPLHF.

Here the CDR3 reads CASSLTDRVYEQYV. For the CDR3, the DNA is TGTGCCAGCAGTCTCACGGACAGGGTGTACGAGCAGTACGTC. The V gene is TRBV28, the J gene TRBJ2-7, with 8 bases aligning to TRBD1. Germline V gene lookup returns CDR1 MDHEN and CDR2 SYDVKM. The V and J ends lost 5 bases and 4 bases, in that order; junction bases with no gene match: 7. This CDR3 has 14 amino acids.

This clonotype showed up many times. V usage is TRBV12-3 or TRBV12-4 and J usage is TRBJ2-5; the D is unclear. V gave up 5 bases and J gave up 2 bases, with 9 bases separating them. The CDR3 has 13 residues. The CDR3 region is CASSLARQETQYF. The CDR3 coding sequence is TGTGCCAGCAGTCTCGCAAGACAAGAGACCCAGTACTTC.

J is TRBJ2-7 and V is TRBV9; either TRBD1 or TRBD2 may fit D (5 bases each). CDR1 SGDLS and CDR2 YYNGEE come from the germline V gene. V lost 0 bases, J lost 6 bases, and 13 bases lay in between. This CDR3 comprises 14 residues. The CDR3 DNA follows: TGTGCCAGCAGCGTAGCAAGCTGGGACGGCGAGCAGTACTTC. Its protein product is CASSVASWDGEQYF.

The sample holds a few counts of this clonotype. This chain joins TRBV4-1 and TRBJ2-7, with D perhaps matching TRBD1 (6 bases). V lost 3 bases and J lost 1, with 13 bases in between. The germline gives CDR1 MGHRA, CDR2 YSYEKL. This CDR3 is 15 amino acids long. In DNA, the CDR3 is TGCGCCAGCAGCCACATAGGACAGAGTTCCTACGAGCAGTACTTC. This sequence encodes CASSHIGQSSYEQYF.

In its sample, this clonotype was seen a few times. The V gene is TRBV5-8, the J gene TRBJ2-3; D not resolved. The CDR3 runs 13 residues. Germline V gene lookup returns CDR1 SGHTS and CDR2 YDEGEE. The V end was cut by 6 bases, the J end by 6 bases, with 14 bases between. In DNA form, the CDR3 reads TGTGCCAGCATGTGGGTAGCTAGGGATACGCAGTATTTT. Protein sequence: CASMWVARDTQYF.

In DNA form, the CDR3 reads TGTGCCAGCAGCCAAGATAAGGGGCGGCCCCAGCATTTT. It encodes CASSQDKGRPQHF. The gene calls are TRBV3-1 and TRBJ1-5; possible D gene TRBD1, 5 bases. V was pared by 0 bases and J by 9 bases, with 9 bases between. CDR1 is LGHDT, CDR2 YNNKEL, per germline (reference sequence). This CDR3 spans 13 amino acids.